The next 25 T cell receptor beta chains were all read from a single sample in a study of shared clonotypes between healthy human individuals. Clones were sequenced by immunoSEQ multiplex PCR, and TCRdb holds only the in-frame ones, with some missing. The table shows 2,100,000 or so clones, with more than 90% occurring only once. The material sequenced was naive CD4+ T cells sorted from blood. Indicated subset: CD45RA+ positively selected. Receptors were obtained from a man aged 18 to 30 in good health.

In nucleotides, the CDR3 is TGCAGCGTTGACAGTACTGGGGCCAACGTCCTGACTTTC. Its protein is CSVDSTGANVLTF. The rearrangement links TRBV29-1 to TRBJ2-6; D is uncertain. Germline values: CDR1 SQVTM, CDR2 ANQGSEA. The CDR3 has 13 amino acids. V shed 3 bases and J shed 2 bases, with 5 bases lying between them.

This chain links TRBV5-1 with TRBJ2-7; 10 bases map to TRBD2. V shed 0 bases and J 0 bases; nucleotides not matched to a gene: 6. CDR3 length: 17 residues. Germline CDR1 reads SGHRS; CDR2 reads YFSETQ. CDR3 amino acids: CASSLAPWTSGSYEQYF. CDR3 nucleotide sequence: TGCGCCAGCAGCTTGGCCCCCTGGACTAGCGGCTCCTACGAGCAGTACTTC.

This clone has a single count. The rearrangement joins TRBV6-6 to TRBJ1-1; 11 nucleotides line up with TRBD1. Per germline, CDR1 MNHNY and CDR2 SVGAGI (reference sequence). The V segment lost 5 bases and the J segment 10 bases; nucleotides outside the gene matches: 3. The CDR3 totals 12 residues. Written as DNA, the CDR3 is TGTGCCAGCAGTCGGACAGGGGGCAGAGCTTTCTTT. This gives the protein CASSRTGGRAFF.

The genes are TRBV7-9 and TRBJ2-2; unclear D gene. The CDR3 runs 14 residues. Germline values: CDR1 SEHNR, CDR2 FQNEAQ (reference sequence). Trimming removed 5 bases at V and 8 bases at J, with 15 bases between. CDR3 DNA sequence: TGTGCCAGCAGCCCCCGACTCCCGTCGGGGGAGCTGTTTTTT. Translation gives CASSPRLPSGELFF.

The chain is built from TRBV28 and TRBJ2-5; D is unresolved. With 2 bases removed from V and 5 bases from J, the gap between germline ends came to 12 bases. CDR1 and CDR2 from the germline V gene are MDHEN and SYDVKM. This CDR3 has 14 amino acids. The CDR3 DNA follows: TGTGCCAGCAGTTTACCCCCTAGTCCGGAGACCCAGTACTTC. Encoded protein: CASSLPPSPETQYF.

V usage is TRBV25-1 and J usage is TRBJ1-5; 7 positions match TRBD1. Germline V gene sequence: CDR1 MGHDK, CDR2 SYGVNS. The trim removed 3 bases at V and 3 bases at J, leaving 2 bases unmatched. The CDR3 length is 14 residues. In DNA form, the CDR3 reads TGTGCCAGCAGTGAGACAGGGATCAATCAGCCCCAGCATTTT. It codes for CASSETGINQPQHF. Variable domain in full (rest from reference TRBV25-1 and TRBJ1-5): EADIYQTPRYLVIGTGKKITLECSQTMGHDKMYWYQQDPGMELHLIHYSYGVNSTEKGDLSSESTVSRIRTEHFPLTLESARPSHTSQYLCASSETGINQPQHFGDGTRLSIL.

The V and J genes are TRBV30 and TRBJ1-4; D may be TRBD1 (5 bases). This CDR3 comprises 15 residues. Germline-derived CDR1 and CDR2 are GTSNPN and SVGIG (reference sequence). Trimming removed 0 bases at V and 8 bases at J, with 16 bases between. The CDR3 loop is CAWSVRGHPAEKLFF. Written as DNA, the CDR3 is TGTGCCTGGAGTGTACGAGGACACCCAGCCGAAAAACTGTTTTTT.

This chain uses TRBV5-1 with TRBJ2-5; possible D gene TRBD2, 6 bases. Trimming took off 2 bases at V and 5 bases at J, with 13 bases between the two ends. This CDR3 spans 14 amino acids. The germline V gene has CDR1 SGHRS and CDR2 YFSETQ. CDR3: CASSFSTSFETQYF. The CDR3 coding sequence is TGCGCCAGCAGCTTCTCCACTAGCTTCGAGACCCAGTACTTC.

This clone was seen just once. V gene TRBV5-8 combines with J gene TRBJ1-5; 11 bases are a match to TRBD1. The CDR3 extends over 16 amino acids. Germline V gives CDR1 SGHTS, CDR2 YDEGEE. V was pared by 4 bases and J by 0 bases, with 3 bases of the junction left unmatched. The DNA of the CDR3 is TGTGCCAGCAGCGTAGGGACAGGGGGTAGCAATCAGCCCCAGCATTTT. Translated: CASSVGTGGSNQPQHF.

The chain recombines TRBV28 with TRBJ1-5, with 7 nucleotides matching TRBD1. This CDR3 region has 15 residues. In germline, CDR1 is MDHEN, CDR2 SYDVKM. Trimming removed 5 bases from V and 0 bases from J; junction bases left unmatched: 4. The CDR3 DNA reads TGTGCCAGCAGTGAGACAGGGAATAGCAATCAGCCCCAGCATTTT. Its translation: CASSETGNSNQPQHF.

The rearrangement links TRBV4-1 to TRBJ2-7; 8 nucleotides agree with TRBD1. Germline lookup yields CDR1 MGHRA and CDR2 YSYEKL. This CDR3 is 17 amino acids long. V dropped 3 bases and J dropped 2; count of bases not matched to a gene: 12. CDR3 bases: TGCGCCAGCAGCCACGGGGACAGGCGTCCGGAGGCCTACGAGCAGTACTTC. Its protein is CASSHGDRRPEAYEQYF.

The genes are TRBV30 and TRBJ2-7; the D is unclear. V was trimmed by 0 bases and J by 5 bases, leaving 8 bases between them. The CDR3 extends over 12 amino acids. Looked up from germline, CDR1 is GTSNPN and CDR2 is SVGIG (reference sequence). The CDR3 region is CAWSVTRDEQYF. CDR3 DNA sequence: TGTGCCTGGAGTGTAACTCGGGACGAGCAGTACTTC.

The V and J genes are TRBV30 and TRBJ2-1, with 15 bases matching TRBD2. This CDR3 spans 16 amino acids. Germline V gives CDR1 GTSNPN, CDR2 SVGIG (reference sequence). Unmatched junction bases numbered 7, after V lost 3 bases and J lost 7 bases. Here the CDR3 reads CAWSGLAGGMENEQFF. CDR3 sequence (DNA): TGTGCCTGGAGCGGACTAGCGGGGGGGATGGAGAATGAGCAGTTCTTC.

The chain employs TRBV6-1 and TRBJ1-5, with D perhaps TRBD1 (6 bases). This CDR3 spans 21 amino acids. Trimming took off 0 bases at V and 5 bases at J, with 29 bases between the two ends. The V gene's germline CDR1 is MNHNS and CDR2 SASEGT. This chain's CDR3 is CASSEAPPRDRYTKGDQPQHF. The CDR3 DNA reads TGTGCCAGCAGTGAAGCACCTCCTCGCGACAGGTACACTAAGGGGGATCAGCCCCAGCATTTT.

J is TRBJ1-5 and V is TRBV28; no clear D. V was shortened by 3 bases and J by 3 bases, with 15 bases between the two germline ends. Germline V gene data show CDR1 as MDHEN and CDR2 as SYDVKM. The CDR3 runs to 16 residues. The CDR3 DNA reads TGTGCCAGCAGTTTGGAAGGGCACGCGGACAATCAGCCCCAGCATTTT. Its protein is CASSLEGHADNQPQHF.

The CDR3 nucleotides read TGTGCCAGCTCACCTTCGCGGGGGGTGTTTCAGCCCCAGCATTTT. It is translated as CASSPSRGVFQPQHF. The chain employs TRBV18 and TRBJ1-5, with D possibly TRBD1 on 5 matching bases. Looked up from germline, CDR1 is KGHSH and CDR2 is LQKENI. This CDR3 is built from 15 residues. The V and J ends lost 3 bases and 6 bases respectively, with 15 bases between them.

The V call is TRBV10-2, the J call TRBJ2-3; D is ambiguous. Trimming removed 2 bases at V and 2 bases at J, with 5 bases between. Per germline, CDR1 WSHSY and CDR2 SAAADI. The CDR3 contains 13 residues. CDR3 amino acids: CASSERLTDTQYF. CDR3 nucleotide sequence: TGCGCCAGCAGTGAGCGGCTCACAGATACGCAGTATTTT.

The chain recombines TRBV9 with TRBJ1-1, with D possibly TRBD1 on 6 matching bases. The V gene's germline CDR1 is SGDLS and CDR2 YYNGEE. The germline V and J ends were trimmed by 6 bases and 0 bases, with 15 bases remaining between them. CDR3 length: 15 residues. The CDR3 reads CASIGGGQLNTEAFF. The DNA of the CDR3 is TGTGCCAGCATCGGGGGAGGACAGTTGAACACTGAAGCTTTCTTT.

DNA of the CDR3: TGTGCCATCAGTGATACGGGACAGCTAACCTACGAGCAGTACTTC. This sequence encodes CAISDTGQLTYEQYF. J is TRBJ2-7 and V is TRBV10-3, with 7 bases lining up with TRBD1. The trim removed 3 bases at V and 2 bases at J, leaving 7 bases unmatched. Germline V gene data show CDR1 as ENHRY and CDR2 as SYGVKD. The CDR3 loop spans 15 amino acids.

V gene TRBV28 combines with J gene TRBJ1-6, with 10 bases fitting TRBD1. Germline assignment: CDR1 MDHEN and CDR2 SYDVKM. The J segment lost 10 bases and the V segment lost 6 bases, leaving 6 bases of the junction unmatched. The CDR3 has 14 residues. CDR3 in DNA: TGTGCCAGCAGCCGGACAGGGGGTTTATCACCCCTCCACTTT. It yields the protein CASSRTGGLSPLHF.

V gene TRBV7-9 combines with J gene TRBJ2-1; the D gene is possibly TRBD2 (5 bases). Germline V gives CDR1 SEHNR, CDR2 FQNEAQ (reference sequence). The CDR3 sequence is 15 residues long. The V end was cut by 2 bases, the J end by 8 bases, with 16 bases between. The CDR3 spells CASSLRGNVLDEQFF. In nucleotides, the CDR3 is TGTGCCAGCAGCTTACGGGGTAACGTACTCGATGAGCAGTTCTTC.

The chain carries TRBV18 and TRBJ1-5; 7 bases fit TRBD1. V shed 6 bases, J shed 9 bases, and the junction held 11 bases outside the gene matches. Germline V gene data show CDR1 as KGHSH and CDR2 as LQKENI. CDR3 length equals 14 residues. The CDR3 bases are TGTGCCAGCTCCCGAACAGGGGATGCTTGGCCCCAGCATTTT. It specifies CASSRTGDAWPQHF. Full variable domain (remainder filled in from reference TRBV18 and TRBJ1-5): NAGVMQNPRHLVRRRGQEARLRCSPMKGHSHVYWYRQLPEEGLKFMVYLQKENIIDESGMPKERFSAEFPKEGPSILRIQQVVRGDSAAYFCASSRTGDAWPQHFGDGTRLSIL.

V is TRBV11-2 and J is TRBJ2-2; either TRBD1 or TRBD2 may supply D (5 bases each). The V gene's germline CDR1 is SGHAT and CDR2 FQNNGV. There are 15 residues in the CDR3. Trimming took off 7 bases at V and 0 bases at J, with 12 bases between the two ends. This chain's CDR3 is CASIMGVSNTGELFF. DNA of the CDR3: TGTGCCAGCATCATGGGGGTGTCGAACACCGGGGAGCTGTTTTTT.

The genes are TRBV30 and TRBJ1-1; D remains ambiguous. Germline assignment: CDR1 GTSNPN and CDR2 SVGIG (reference sequence). This CDR3 region has 14 residues. Trimming removed 1 base at V and 6 bases at J, with 15 bases between. CDR3 nucleotides: TGTGCCTGGAGTGACACGGGGAGAACCCCTGAAGCTTTCTTT. As protein: CAWSDTGRTPEAFF. Drawing the rest from reference TRBV30 and TRBJ1-1, the complete variable domain is SQTIHQWPATLVQPVGSPLSLECTVEGTSNPNLYWYRQAAGRGLQLLFYSVGIGQISSEVPQNLSASRPQDRQFILSSKKLLLSDSGFYLCAWSDTGRTPEAFFGQGTRLTVV.

This clone was recorded only once. The chain links TRBV18 to TRBJ2-2; 10 positions match TRBD1. The germline CDR1 and CDR2 sequences are KGHSH and LQKENI. V lost 1 base and J lost 3; bases outside the gene matches: 8. The CDR3 is 18 amino acids. The CDR3 sequence: CASSPRETGGPHTGELFF. For the CDR3, the DNA is TGTGCCAGCTCACCACGGGAGACAGGGGGCCCGCACACCGGGGAGCTGTTTTTT.